The rows below give T cell receptor beta chains drawn from one sample of a study of control samples from healthy donors and cancer patients. Clones were read by immunoSEQ multiplex PCR, and TCRdb kept only the in-frame ones, dropping some. The sample has 190,000 or so clones, 85% to 95% seen once. The sample was blood. The receptors come from a man between 18 and 29 years old in good health. Each CDR3 is given with its conserved first and last residue. Fields, in order: V gene, clone size, D gene, J gene, CDR3 DNA, CDR3 protein. A D gene is named only where the DNA matches it firmly. Size is omitted from some rows. Given values are once, few, many or a class for expanded clones.

TRBV6-5	NA	NA	TRBJ1-2	TGTGCCAGCAGTTCGTTAACTGGGGGCTACACCTTC	CASSSLTGGYTF
TRBV7-2	NA	NA	TRBJ1-2	TGTGCCAGCAGCTTAGTAGGGATCGGTGGCTACACCTTC	CASSLVGIGGYTF
TRBV21-1	once	NA	TRBJ2-3	TGTGCCAGCAGAAGTGAACCGGGACAGGGGGGTTATACGCAGTATTTT	CASRSEPGQGGYTQYF
TRBV7-9	once	NA	TRBJ1-4	TGTGCCAGCAGCTTACGGGGGGCTGGAACTAATGAAAAACTGTTTTTT	CASSLRGAGTNEKLFF
TRBV5-5	NA	NA	TRBJ1-2	TGTGCCAGCAGCCCCCGTTCCGCCATGGGAGGAAGTAACTATGGCTACACCTTC	CASSPRSAMGGSNYGYTF
TRBV28	NA	TRBD1	TRBJ1-6	TGTGCCAGCAGCCGGACAGGACCCTATAATTCACCCCTCCACTTT	CASSRTGPYNSPLHF
TRBV13	NA	NA	TRBJ1-2	TGTGCCAGCAGCTCTCGGACTGTTAACTATGGCTACACCTTC	CASSSRTVNYGYTF
TRBV7-9	few	NA	TRBJ1-6	TGTGCCAGCAGCTTAGCGCAGAATTCACCCCTCCACTTT	CASSLAQNSPLHF
TRBV7-2	NA	TRBD2	TRBJ2-1	TGTGCCAGCACCCCCACTAGCGGGGTAGCATTCTTC	CASTPTSGVAFF
TRBV2	once	NA	TRBJ1-4	TGTGCCAGCAGTGAAGCGCAGGGCCAGGAAGCTAATGAAAAACTGTTTTTT	CASSEAQGQEANEKLFF
TRBV5-4	NA	TRBD2	TRBJ2-4	TGTGCCAGCAGCGTCCAAGCGGGAGGGGCCAAAAACATTCAGTACTTC	CASSVQAGGAKNIQYF
TRBV28	NA	NA	TRBJ1-5	TGTGCCAGCAGCCAACTCACGGGGGGGAACAATCAGCCCCAGCATTTT	CASSQLTGGNNQPQHF
TRBV4-2	NA	TRBD1	TRBJ2-1	TGTGCCAGCAGCCAAGAGGTACAGGGGGCGACCAATGAGCAGTTCTTC	CASSQEVQGATNEQFF
TRBV29-1	NA	NA	TRBJ2-3	TGCAGCGTTGTAGGGCCCCAGGTGGGCACAGATACGCAGTATTTT	CSVVGPQVGTDTQYF
TRBV6-5	NA	TRBD2	TRBJ2-3	TGTGCCAGCATTAGACTAGCGGGAACATCAGATACGCAGTATTTT	CASIRLAGTSDTQYF
TRBV28	NA	TRBD1	TRBJ1-1	TGTGCCAGCAGTTTCCCGACAGGGGAAAACACTGAAGCTTTCTTT	CASSFPTGENTEAFF
TRBV3-1/TRBV3-2	NA	TRBD1	TRBJ1-2	TGTGCCAGCAGCCCCCGTTTGGGACAGGAGGGCGGCTACACCTTC	CASSPRLGQEGGYTF
TRBV7-8	NA	NA	TRBJ2-1	TGTGCCAGCAGCTTAGGAGGTGAGCAGTTCTTC	CASSLGGEQFF
TRBV24-1	NA	TRBD1	TRBJ2-1	TGTGCCACCAGTGAGGACAGGGTGAGCGTCGGTGAGCAGTTCTTC	CATSEDRVSVGEQFF
TRBV14	NA	NA	TRBJ1-2	TGTGCCAGCAGCCAAGAATACGGAGGCTACACCTTC	CASSQEYGGYTF
TRBV4-2	NA	NA	TRBJ2-3	TGTGCCAGCAGCCAAAGGGGGGGTAGCACAGATACGCAGTATTTT	CASSQRGGSTDTQYF
TRBV29-1	NA	TRBD2	TRBJ2-3	TGCAGCGTTGGCGGGGGTCTTACAGATACGCAGTATTTT	CSVGGGLTDTQYF
TRBV7-8	NA	TRBD1	TRBJ1-1	TGTGCCAGCAGCCTCGCCACACAGGGGTACACTGAAGCTTTCTTT	CASSLATQGYTEAFF
TRBV15	NA	TRBD1	TRBJ2-1	TGTGCCACCAGCTACCGGACAGGGAGCTCCTACAATGAGCAGTTCTTC	CATSYRTGSSYNEQFF
TRBV28	NA	TRBD1	TRBJ2-7	TGTGCCAGCAGTACAACCCGACAGGGTTACTCCTACGAGCAGTACTTC	CASSTTRQGYSYEQYF
TRBV14	NA	NA	TRBJ2-3	TGTGCCAGCAGATATAGCGGTAGCACAGATACGCAGTATTTT	CASRYSGSTDTQYF
TRBV5-1	NA	TRBD1	TRBJ1-2	TGCGCCAGCAGCCCCCAGGCAGGGGGAGATGGCTACACCTTC	CASSPQAGGDGYTF
TRBV5-1	NA	NA	TRBJ1-1	TGCGCCAGCAGCTTGGGTGGGACATCTGAAGCTTTCTTT	CASSLGGTSEAFF
TRBV19	few	NA	TRBJ1-6	TGTGCCAGTAGTATCCGGGACCCAAAAAATTCACCCCTCCACTTT	CASSIRDPKNSPLHF
TRBV3-1/TRBV3-2	NA	TRBD1	TRBJ2-1	TGTGCCAGCAGCCAAGTCCAGACAGGGCCCCAGTTCTTC	CASSQVQTGPQFF
TRBV30	NA	NA	TRBJ2-2	TGTGCCTGGAAGTGGCAGTCGAACACCGGGGAGCTGTTTTTT	CAWKWQSNTGELFF
TRBV5-6	NA	NA	TRBJ2-5	TGTGCCAGCAGCTGGAGGGAGACAGGGTTTCTCGGGACCCAGTACTTC	CASSWRETGFLGTQYF
TRBV5-4	NA	NA	TRBJ2-3	TGTGCCAGCAGCTTTCCAGGGCCCAGAGATACGCAGTATTTT	CASSFPGPRDTQYF
TRBV18	NA	TRBD1	TRBJ2-2	TGTGCCAGCACGGCACGGACAGGGCCTGGGATATCCGGGGAGCTGTTTTTT	CASTARTGPGISGELFF
TRBV9	NA	TRBD1	TRBJ1-6	TGTGCCAGCAGCGCGGACAGGGTATATAATTCACCCCTCCACTTT	CASSADRVYNSPLHF
TRBV7-6	NA	NA	TRBJ1-4	TGTGCCAGCAGCTTATTGCATTCCCCTAGCGAAAAACTGTTTTTT	CASSLLHSPSEKLFF
TRBV15	NA	TRBD1	TRBJ2-7	TGTGCCACCAGCAGAACCATTCCGGGACAGGGGGTTCCCTACGAGCAGTACTTC	CATSRTIPGQGVPYEQYF
TRBV3-1/TRBV3-2	NA	NA	TRBJ1-6	TGTGCCAGCAGCCATGGGGTGAGCAATTCACCCCTCCACTTT	CASSHGVSNSPLHF
TRBV29-1	NA	TRBD1	TRBJ2-7	TGCAGCACCCGCAGGGGGCAACACGAGCAGTACTTC	CSTRRGQHEQYF
TRBV5-5	NA	NA	TRBJ1-2	TGTGCCAGCAGCTCCCCCGGTTTAGGGCCCCGGGGTGGCTACACCTTC	CASSSPGLGPRGGYTF
TRBV9	NA	TRBD1	TRBJ1-6	TGTGCCAGCAGCGTTTTCGGGACAGATTCACCCCTCCACTTT	CASSVFGTDSPLHF
TRBV6-6	NA	NA	TRBJ1-1	TGTGCCACCGCATACGGGGTTCTGAACACTGAAGCTTTCTTT	CATAYGVLNTEAFF
TRBV7-6	once	TRBD2	TRBJ2-1	TGTGCCAGCAGCTCCAGGACTAGCGGGGGGAGCTCCTACAATGAGCAGTTCTTC	CASSSRTSGGSSYNEQFF
TRBV28	NA	NA	TRBJ2-3	TGTGCCAGCAGTTCCCAGGGGGGGGAAGGCACAGATACGCAGTATTTT	CASSSQGGEGTDTQYF
TRBV2	few	TRBD1	TRBJ1-5	TGTGCCAGCACTTGGGGACAGGGAGACAATCAGCCCCAGCATTTT	CASTWGQGDNQPQHF
TRBV30	NA	NA	TRBJ1-2	TGTGCCTGGAGTGTACTAAGGGGGGCTGGCTATGGCTACACCTTC	CAWSVLRGAGYGYTF
TRBV24-1	NA	NA	TRBJ2-2	TGTGCCACCAGTGATTTAGGTTCCGGACAAACACCGAACACCGGGGAGCTGTTTTTT	CATSDLGSGQTPNTGELFF